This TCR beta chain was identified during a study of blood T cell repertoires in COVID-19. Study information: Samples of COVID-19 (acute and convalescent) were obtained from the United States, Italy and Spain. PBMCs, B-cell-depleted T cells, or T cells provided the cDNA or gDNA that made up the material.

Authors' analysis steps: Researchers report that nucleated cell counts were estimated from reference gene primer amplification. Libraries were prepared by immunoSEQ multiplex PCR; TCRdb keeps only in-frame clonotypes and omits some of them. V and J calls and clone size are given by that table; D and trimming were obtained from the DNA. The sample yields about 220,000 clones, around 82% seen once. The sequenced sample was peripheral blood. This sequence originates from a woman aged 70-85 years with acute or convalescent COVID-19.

The CDR3 DNA is TGTGCCAGCAGTTACGCGGGACCTCCTTCACCCCTCCACTTT. This translates into CASSYAGPPSPLHF. The rearrangement uses TRBV6-6 and TRBJ1-6; perhaps TRBD1 as D (5 bases). The CDR3 consists of 14 residues. Trimming removed 2 bases from V and 9 bases from J, with 11 bases in between. The V gene's germline CDR1 is MNHNY and CDR2 SVGAGI (reference sequence).